The rows below give T cell receptor beta chains drawn from one sample of a study of cytomegalovirus exposure and HLA in healthy donors. Produced via immunoSEQ multiplex PCR; TCRdb's table is partial and in-frame only. The table includes 90,000 to 120,000 clones, approximately 81% detected once. Sequencing used PBMCs. These receptors all stem from a male donor in good health and CMV-seropositive. The CDR3 runs from the conserved cysteine through the conserved F or W. A D gene is named only where the DNA matches it firmly. Clone size is shown for a subset of rows, as once, few, many or a class of expanded clone.

d_call	v_call	clone_size	j_call	cdr3_aa	cdr3_nt
TRBD2	TRBV4-2	-	TRBJ2-1	CASSQVGGSSYNEQFF	TGTGCCAGCAGCCAAGTCGGCGGGAGCTCCTACAATGAGCAGTTCTTC
-	TRBV11-3	-	TRBJ1-1	CASAVGGATEAFF	TGTGCCAGCGCGGTGGGAGGGGCCACTGAAGCTTTCTTT
-	TRBV5-6	few	TRBJ2-2	CASRSTGANTGELFF	TGTGCCAGCAGGAGTACGGGGGCGAACACCGGGGAGCTGTTTTTT
TRBD2	TRBV5-1	few	TRBJ2-2	CASSLEAPGGGAHGELFF	TGCGCCAGCAGCTTGGAGGCCCCAGGCGGGGGGGCCCACGGGGAGCTGTTTTTT
-	TRBV30	few	TRBJ1-1	CAWSISLANTEAFF	TGTGCCTGGAGTATATCACTAGCCAACACTGAAGCTTTCTTT
-	TRBV5-1	-	TRBJ2-3	CASSPGHRGSTDTQYF	TGCGCCAGCAGCCCGGGACACCGGGGAAGCACAGATACGCAGTATTTT
-	TRBV28	-	TRBJ2-2	CASSSRTGELFF	TGTGCCAGCAGTTCCCGGACCGGGGAGCTGTTTTTT
TRBD1	TRBV2	-	TRBJ1-4	CASSPGQGGRGKLFF	TGTGCCAGCAGCCCCGGACAGGGGGGAAGAGGGAAACTGTTTTTT
TRBD2	TRBV5-1	-	TRBJ2-1	CASNLAGGFNEQFF	TGCGCCAGCAACCTAGCGGGGGGGTTCAATGAGCAGTTCTTC
-	TRBV5-1	-	TRBJ2-7	CASKILPGRGYEQYF	TGCGCCAGCAAAATTCTACCGGGACGGGGGTACGAGCAGTACTTC
-	TRBV29-1	-	TRBJ1-4	CSVGESRNEKLFF	TGCAGCGTTGGCGAATCTCGAAATGAAAAACTGTTTTTT
TRBD1	TRBV7-2	-	TRBJ2-4	CASSFDRGQNIQYF	TGTGCCAGCAGCTTCGACAGGGGGCAAAACATTCAGTACTTC
-	TRBV29-1	-	TRBJ1-1	CSVVRGGDTEAFF	TGCAGCGTTGTACGGGGCGGGGACACTGAAGCTTTCTTT
-	TRBV5-6	-	TRBJ1-1	CASSRRENTEAFF	TGTGCCAGCAGCCGCAGGGAGAACACTGAAGCTTTCTTT
TRBD1	TRBV6-1	-	TRBJ2-7	CASSDGTGVAYEQYF	TGTGCCAGCAGTGACGGGACAGGGGTCGCCTACGAGCAGTACTTC
-	TRBV10-3	-	TRBJ2-7	CAISENRGLASYEQYF	TGTGCCATCAGTGAGAATAGGGGCCTCGCGTCCTACGAGCAGTACTTC
-	TRBV30	-	TRBJ1-4	CAWSLRAVEKLFF	TGTGCCTGGAGTCTCCGAGCCGTGGAAAAACTGTTTTTT
-	TRBV16	-	TRBJ2-3	CASSQRGVTRTTDTQYF	TGTGCCAGCAGCCAAAGGGGCGTCACACGTACCACAGATACGCAGTATTTT
-	TRBV21-1	few	TRBJ1-1	CASIKPGGYTEAFF	TGTGCCAGCATCAAGCCAGGGGGGTACACTGAAGCTTTCTTT
-	TRBV5-1	few	TRBJ1-3	CASSYDSSGNTIYF	TGCGCCAGCAGCTATGACAGCTCTGGAAACACCATATATTTT
TRBD1	TRBV7-9	-	TRBJ1-2	CASNTGGANYGYTF	TGTGCCAGCAATACAGGGGGCGCTAACTATGGCTACACCTTC
-	TRBV29-1	-	TRBJ1-1	CSVELTGPGAFF	TGCAGCGTTGAACTTACAGGGCCGGGAGCTTTCTTT
-	TRBV18	few	TRBJ1-2	CASSPRENYGYTF	TGTGCCAGCTCACCCCGGGAGAACTATGGCTACACCTTC
TRBD1	TRBV7-8	-	TRBJ1-1	CASSRGTGDTEAFF	TGTGCCAGCAGCCGAGGGACAGGGGACACTGAAGCTTTCTTT